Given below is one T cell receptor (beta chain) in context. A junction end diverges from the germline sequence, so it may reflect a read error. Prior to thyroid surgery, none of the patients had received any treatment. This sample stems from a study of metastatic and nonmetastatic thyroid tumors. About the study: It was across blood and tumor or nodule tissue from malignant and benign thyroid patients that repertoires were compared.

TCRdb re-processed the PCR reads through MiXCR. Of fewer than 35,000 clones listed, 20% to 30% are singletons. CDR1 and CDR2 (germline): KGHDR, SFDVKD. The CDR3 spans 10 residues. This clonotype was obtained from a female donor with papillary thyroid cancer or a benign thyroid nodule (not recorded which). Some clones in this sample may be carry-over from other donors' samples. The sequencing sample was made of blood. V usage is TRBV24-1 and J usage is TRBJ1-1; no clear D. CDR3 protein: CVTSSSEAFF. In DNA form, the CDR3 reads TGTGTCACCAGTTCCTCAGAAGCTTTCTTT.